This T cell receptor (beta chain) was found in a study of post-analysis software for immune sequencing data. Study background: Included among the disease courses, which were recorded for the cohort, were relapsing-remitting, secondary progressive and progressive-relapsing multiple sclerosis. General study points: F measure grouped same-batch samples tightly together. Significantly lower normalized Chao1 diversity was seen in multiple sclerosis patients than in controls. Relative to controls, patients had about five TRBV segments at higher frequency, with TRBV5-6, TRBV5-1 and TRBV20-1 among these.

Each TCR beta cDNA library carried unique molecular identifiers. Yield was 500,000 to 600,000 cDNA molecules from 1 to 10 million T cells. TCRdb reprocessed the PCR reads with MiXCR, giving one entry per CDR3 protein. The data hold a few hundred thousand distinct CDR3 sequences, with less than 40% observed a single time. To note about this clonotype: What it binds is unknown.

The ends were cut back, 5 bases at V and 2 bases at J, with 12 bases in the middle. This CDR3 has 14 amino acids. Germline V gene data show CDR1 as SGHVS and CDR2 as FNYEAQ. The receptor comes from a girl aged 2-17 years with multiple sclerosis. The V call is TRBV7-6, the J call TRBJ2-5; weak D call: TRBD2 (6 bases). The sequencing input was blood. CDR3 nucleotides: TGTGCCAGCAGCCCGATGCGGGGTCAAGAGACCCAGTACTTC. Translating gives CASSPMRGQETQYF.